This record looks at one T cell receptor beta chain sequence and its context. Germline V gene data show CDR1 as SGHRS and CDR2 as YFSETQ. The CDR3 length is 18 residues. Deletions cut 2 bases from V and 8 bases from J, with 25 bases between. This sample was taken from a study of blood T cell repertoires in COVID-19. Study-wide background: Whether acute or convalescent, the COVID-19 samples came from the United States, Italy and Spain.

The table came from immunoSEQ multiplex PCR; TCRdb's copy has only in-frame clones and leaves some out. The sample includes about 250,000 clones, 75% to 85% of them seen just once. Individuals aged 18 to 89 years were recruited from 24 US areas. Participants reported their clinical history, and cohort assignment relied on those reports. This sequence was found in a woman aged 50 to 65 with acute COVID-19. The chain uses TRBV5-1 and TRBJ1-4; D might be TRBD1 (5 bases). The sample was PBMCs or T cells enriched from blood (not recorded which). This CDR3 is CASSLKEGKGGVYEKLFF. The DNA of the CDR3 is TGCGCCAGCAGCTTAAAAGAGGGGAAGGGAGGGGTCTACGAAAAACTGTTTTTT.